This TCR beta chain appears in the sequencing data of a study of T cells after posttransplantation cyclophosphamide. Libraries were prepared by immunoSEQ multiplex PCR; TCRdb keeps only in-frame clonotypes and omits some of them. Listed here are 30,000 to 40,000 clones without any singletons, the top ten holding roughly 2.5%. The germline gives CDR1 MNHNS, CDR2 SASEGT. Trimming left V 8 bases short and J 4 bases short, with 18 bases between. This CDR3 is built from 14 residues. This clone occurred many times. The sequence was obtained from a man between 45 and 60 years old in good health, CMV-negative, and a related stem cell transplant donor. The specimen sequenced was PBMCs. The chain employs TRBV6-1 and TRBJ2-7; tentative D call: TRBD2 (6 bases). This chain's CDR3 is CASEGWEELYEQYF. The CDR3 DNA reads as TGTGCCAGCGAGGGTTGGGAGGAGCTGTACGAGCAGTACTTC.